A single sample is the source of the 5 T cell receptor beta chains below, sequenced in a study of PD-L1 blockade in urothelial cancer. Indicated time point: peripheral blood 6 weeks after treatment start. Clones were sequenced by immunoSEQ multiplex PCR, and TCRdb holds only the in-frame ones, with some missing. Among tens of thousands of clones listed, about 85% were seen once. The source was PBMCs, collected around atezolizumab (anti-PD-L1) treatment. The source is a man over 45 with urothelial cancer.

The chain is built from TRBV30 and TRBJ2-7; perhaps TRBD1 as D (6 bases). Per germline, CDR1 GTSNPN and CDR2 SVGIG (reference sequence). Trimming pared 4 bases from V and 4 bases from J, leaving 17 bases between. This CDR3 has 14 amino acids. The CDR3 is CAWTENGTPYEQYF. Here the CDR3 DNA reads TGTGCCTGGACCGAAAACGGGACACCTTACGAGCAGTACTTC.

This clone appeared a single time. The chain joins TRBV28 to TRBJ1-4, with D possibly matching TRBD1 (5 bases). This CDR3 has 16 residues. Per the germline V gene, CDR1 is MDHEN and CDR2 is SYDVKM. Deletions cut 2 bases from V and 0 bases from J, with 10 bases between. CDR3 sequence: CASSLGLRATNEKLFF. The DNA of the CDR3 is TGTGCCAGCAGTTTAGGTCTCAGGGCAACTAATGAAAAACTGTTTTTT.

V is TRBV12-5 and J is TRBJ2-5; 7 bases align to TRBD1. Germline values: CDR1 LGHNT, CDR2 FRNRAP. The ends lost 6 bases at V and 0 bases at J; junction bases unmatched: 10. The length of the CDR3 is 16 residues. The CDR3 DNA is TGTGCTAGTGGACCTATCCAGGGACAGAACCAAGAGACCCAGTACTTC. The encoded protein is CASGPIQGQNQETQYF.

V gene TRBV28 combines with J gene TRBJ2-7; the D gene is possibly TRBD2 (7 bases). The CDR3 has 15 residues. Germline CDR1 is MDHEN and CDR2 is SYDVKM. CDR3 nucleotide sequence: TGTTGTCGGGGGGAGGGGGGTCCGTGCTCCTACGAGCAGTACTTC. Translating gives CCRGEGGPCSYEQYF.

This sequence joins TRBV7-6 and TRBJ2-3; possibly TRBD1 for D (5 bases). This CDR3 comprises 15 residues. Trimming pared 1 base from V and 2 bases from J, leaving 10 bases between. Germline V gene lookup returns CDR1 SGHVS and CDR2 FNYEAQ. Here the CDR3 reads CASSLGPGNTDTQYF. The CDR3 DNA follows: TGTGCCAGCAGCTTAGGTCCAGGGAACACAGATACGCAGTATTTT.